This T cell receptor (beta chain) was recovered during a study of spatial heterogeneity in lung cancer. Findings and limits, study-wide: Tumoral mutation counts were tracked by counts of expanded intratumoral alpha and beta TCRs. Ubiquitous and regional expanded TCR counts correlated with ubiquitous and regional nonsynonymous mutations, respectively.

Looked up from germline, CDR1 is SGDLS and CDR2 is YYNGEE. V lost 4 bases and J 7 bases, leaving 8 bases between the germline ends. The CDR3 loop spans 12 amino acids. This clonotype was seen repeatedly, ten times or more. What it binds is not known. As for time point: sample taken at primary tumor resection. TCR cDNA molecules each carried a unique molecular identifier. TCRdb reprocessed the 5' RACE reads via MiXCR and lists one record per CDR3 protein. Of about 6,300 distinct CDR3 sequences listed, around 1.3% are singletons. The clonotype was recovered from a male donor with early-stage non-small cell lung cancer. The sample was lung tumor tissue, taken at surgery. The chain employs TRBV9 and TRBJ1-4, with D perhaps matching TRBD1 (5 bases). CDR3 sequence reads: CASSPGGEKLFF. The CDR3 DNA reads as TGTGCCAGCAGCCCGGGGGGTGAAAAACTGTTTTTT.